The 6 T cell receptor beta chains presented below share a single source sample, sequenced in a study of control samples from healthy donors and cancer patients. Profiled with immunoSEQ multiplex PCR; TCRdb holds only in-frame clones, not every one. The table includes approximately 110,000 clones, about nine tenths detected once. The sample consisted of blood. All receptors come from a human donor in good health. The donor label of this sample is uncertain.

Here the CDR3 reads CASSPQRGRGENTEAFF. CDR3 sequence (DNA): TGTGCCAGCTCACCCCAAAGGGGCAGGGGAGAAAACACTGAAGCTTTCTTT. The rearrangement joins TRBV18 to TRBJ1-1; a possible D gene is TRBD1 (6 bases). The CDR3 covers 17 residues. V lost 3 bases and J lost 2, with 19 bases in between. Germline CDR1 KGHSH, CDR2 LQKENI.

This clone came up once. The V call is TRBV7-3, the J call TRBJ1-1; the D is unclear. Trimming left V 10 bases short and J 0 bases short, with 12 bases between. The germline CDR1 and CDR2 sequences are SGHTA and FQGTGA. CDR3 length: 13 residues. The CDR3 loop is CATGMAMNTEAFF. CDR3 bases: TGTGCCACTGGTATGGCGATGAACACTGAAGCTTTCTTT. Variable domain in full (rest from reference TRBV7-3 and TRBJ1-1): GAGVSQTPSNKVTEKGKYVELRCDPISGHTALYWYRQSLGQGPEFLIYFQGTGAADDSGLPNDRFFAVRPEGSVSTLKIQRTERGDSAVYLCATGMAMNTEAFFGQGTRLTVV.

The chain carries TRBV18 and TRBJ1-2; D remains unclear. Germline CDR1 and CDR2: KGHSH and LQKENI. Trimming shortened V by 0 bases and J by 3 bases, and 5 bases separated the two germline ends. This CDR3 contains 13 residues. The chain's CDR3 is CASSPPSYYGYTF. The CDR3 DNA reads TGTGCCAGCTCACCACCCTCGTACTATGGCTACACCTTC.

The chain carries TRBV27 and TRBJ1-6; the D gene is possibly TRBD1 (6 bases). Germline V gene data show CDR1 as MNHEY and CDR2 as SMNVEV (reference sequence). This CDR3 contains 14 residues. V was shortened by 4 bases and J by 7 bases, with 11 bases between the two germline ends. CDR3 sequence (DNA): TGTGCCAGCAGTTCCGACAGGAGCAATTCACCCCTCCACTTT. This codes for CASSSDRSNSPLHF.

The chain employs TRBV11-3 and TRBJ1-1; D is undetermined. The CDR3 extends over 12 amino acids. Germline CDR1 and CDR2: SGHNT and YENEEA. Trimming took off 4 bases at V and 11 bases at J, with 14 bases between the two ends. The CDR3 loop is CASSSRTGVAFF. The CDR3 region has the DNA TGTGCCAGCAGCTCCCGTACCGGGGTGGCTTTCTTT.

The V call is TRBV10-2, the J call TRBJ1-5; D ambiguous. The CDR3 has 14 residues. CDR1 is WSHSY, CDR2 SAAADI, per germline. V gave up 3 bases and J gave up 3 bases, with 9 bases separating them. In DNA form, the CDR3 reads TGCGCCAGCAGTGAAGGACGGCTCAATCAGCCCCAGCATTTT. Translating gives CASSEGRLNQPQHF.